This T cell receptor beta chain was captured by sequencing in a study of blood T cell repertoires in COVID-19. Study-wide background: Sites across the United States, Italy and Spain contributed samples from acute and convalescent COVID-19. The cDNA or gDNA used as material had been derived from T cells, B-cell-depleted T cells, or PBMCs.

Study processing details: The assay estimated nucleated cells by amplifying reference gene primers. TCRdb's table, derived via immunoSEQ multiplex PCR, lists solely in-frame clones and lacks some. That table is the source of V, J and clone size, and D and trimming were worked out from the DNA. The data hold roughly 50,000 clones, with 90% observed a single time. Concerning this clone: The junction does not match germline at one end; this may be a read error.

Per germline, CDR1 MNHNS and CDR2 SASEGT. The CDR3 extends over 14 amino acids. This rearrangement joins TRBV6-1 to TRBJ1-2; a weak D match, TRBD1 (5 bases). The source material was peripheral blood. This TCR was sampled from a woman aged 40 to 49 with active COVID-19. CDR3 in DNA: TGTGCCAGCAGCGAAGGGGCAGCCTTCTATGGCTACACCTTC. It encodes CASSEGAAFYGYTF.